This T cell receptor beta chain stems from a study of blood T cell repertoires in COVID-19. Study information: Collection of acute and convalescent COVID-19 samples took place in the United States, Italy and Spain. PBMCs, B-cell-depleted T cells, or T cells were the source of the cDNA or gDNA that made up the material.

Original handling: Reference gene primer amplification in the assay estimated nucleated cell counts. TCRdb's table, derived via immunoSEQ multiplex PCR, lists solely in-frame clones and lacks some. V and J calls and clone size are copied from that table; D and trimming were computed from the DNA. The sample records around 700,000 clones, 75% to 90% being singletons. The CDR3 has 15 residues. Germline assignment: CDR1 MGHRA and CDR2 YSYEKL. Trimming took off 6 bases at V and 5 bases at J, with 20 bases between the two ends. The clonotype was recovered from a woman aged 18-29 years with acute or convalescent COVID-19. The chain employs TRBV4-1 and TRBJ2-7, with D perhaps matching TRBD2 (7 bases). Sequenced: peripheral blood. For the CDR3, the DNA is TGCGCCAGCAGACCGGGGGGCCTATACGTAAACGAGCAGTACTTC. Protein product: CASRPGGLYVNEQYF.